Sequencing of this T cell receptor beta chain was carried out in a study of T cell responses to AZD1222 COVID-19 vaccine. Study-level information: Pooling of second doses given at about 4 or about 12 weeks was done. Study outcomes and limitations: Targets within unmutated variant regions were reportedly found for nearly half of spike-specific TCRs. The breadth and depth of Spike-specific TCRs increased once two AZD1222 doses had been given.

Assay: immunoSEQ multiplex PCR; the TCRdb copy retains only in-frame clones and omits some. The sample includes about 140,000 clones, over 90% of them seen just once. Notes on this clone: Antigen: not known.

V was cut by 3 bases and J by 0 bases, with 8 bases left in between. The V gene's germline CDR1 is GTSNPN and CDR2 SVGIG (reference sequence). The length of the CDR3 is 14 residues. The receptor's source is an adult in good health. The sequencing used peripheral blood, collected on day 0 of AZD1222 vaccination. The rearrangement uses TRBV30 and TRBJ1-4; possibly TRBD1 for D (5 bases). The CDR3 sequence is CAWRWGATNEKLFF. The CDR3 DNA follows: TGTGCCTGGAGATGGGGGGCAACTAATGAAAAACTGTTTTTT. Together with reference TRBV30 and TRBJ1-4, the CDR3 gives the full variable domain: SQTIHQWPATLVQPVGSPLSLECTVEGTSNPNLYWYRQAAGRGLQLLFYSVGIGQISSEVPQNLSASRPQDRQFILSSKKLLLSDSGFYLCAWRWGATNEKLFFGSGTQLSVL.